Each of the 28 T cell receptor beta chains below was sequenced from the same sample in a study of blood T cell repertoires in COVID-19. Only in-frame clones appear in the TCRdb table, and some are missing; sequencing was by immunoSEQ multiplex PCR. The sample lists around 270,000 clones, 84% occurring once. The specimen was peripheral blood. The source of these receptors is a man aged 55 to 70 with acute or convalescent COVID-19.

The CDR3 coding sequence is TGTGCCAGCTCACGGGAGACAGGGAACTACGAGCAGTACTTC. Encoded protein: CASSRETGNYEQYF. The chain couples TRBV18 to TRBJ2-7; the match to TRBD1 covers 7 bases. The germline V gene encodes CDR1 KGHSH and CDR2 LQKENI. This CDR3 contains 14 residues. Losses at the gene ends were 4 bases for V and 3 bases for J; bases not matched to a gene: 6.

J is TRBJ1-2 and V is TRBV27; TRBD1 aligns across 9 bases. The CDR3 consists of 16 residues. Trimming cost V 5 bases and J 4 bases; bases outside gene matches: 11. Germline V gene sequence: CDR1 MNHEY, CDR2 SMNVEV (reference sequence). The CDR3 bases are TGTGCCAGCAGTCCCTCCTTACAGGGGGCTATCTATGGCTACACCTTC. This sequence encodes CASSPSLQGAIYGYTF.

The V and J genes are TRBV11-2 and TRBJ2-5; the match to TRBD1 covers 9 bases. The CDR3 totals 15 residues. The junction had 7 bases not matched to a gene; V was cut back by 4 bases and J by 4 bases. Germline CDR1 is SGHAT and CDR2 is FQNNGV. The CDR3 spells CASSSPGQGGETQYF. In DNA, the CDR3 is TGTGCCAGCAGCTCACCGGGACAGGGTGGAGAGACCCAGTACTTC.

This clone turned up a few times. The V and J genes are TRBV7-3 and TRBJ2-1, with 8 bases aligning to TRBD2. The CDR3 has 15 residues. In germline, CDR1 is SGHTA, CDR2 FQGTGA. With V trimmed by 5 bases and J by 1 base, 4 bases remained unmatched. CDR3 sequence reads: CASSPTSASYNEQFF. DNA of the CDR3: TGTGCCAGCAGCCCGACTAGCGCATCCTACAATGAGCAGTTCTTC.

The V call is TRBV25-1, the J call TRBJ2-2; D is unclear. Germline V CDR1 and CDR2: MGHDK, SYGVNS. This CDR3 spans 13 amino acids. V shed 1 base and J shed 4 bases, with 4 bases lying between them. CDR3 DNA sequence: TGTGCCAGCAGTGAATTGAGCACCGGGGAGCTGTTTTTT. It is translated as CASSELSTGELFF. Using reference TRBV25-1 and TRBJ2-2 for the parts outside the CDR3, the full variable domain is EADIYQTPRYLVIGTGKKITLECSQTMGHDKMYWYQQDPGMELHLIHYSYGVNSTEKGDLSSESTVSRIRTEHFPLTLESARPSHTSQYLCASSELSTGELFFGEGSRLTVL.

The V gene is TRBV29-1, the J gene TRBJ2-3, with 8 nucleotides matching TRBD1. In germline, CDR1 is SQVTM, CDR2 ANQGSEA. The CDR3 sequence is 14 residues long. After removal of 3 bases from V and 1 base from J, the junction contained 3 bases not matched to a gene. The CDR3 coding sequence is TGCAGCGTTGATCAGGGGGCGGGCACAGATACGCAGTATTTT. It codes for CSVDQGAGTDTQYF.

The CDR3 sequence: CAWSQVQRYGYTF. In DNA, the CDR3 is TGTGCCTGGAGTCAGGTTCAGCGGTATGGCTACACCTTC. The J gene is TRBJ1-2, the V gene TRBV30; no clear D. V was pared by 2 bases and J by 5 bases, with 12 bases between. The germline V gene encodes CDR1 GTSNPN and CDR2 SVGIG (reference sequence). This CDR3 is built from 13 residues.

This chain links TRBV6-2 or TRBV6-3 with TRBJ2-3; D not certain. The CDR3 runs 13 residues. Per germline, CDR1 MNHEY and CDR2 SVGEGT. Trimming shortened V by 6 bases and J by 4 bases, and 11 bases separated the two germline ends. The CDR3 region is CASSPPVPDTQYF. The CDR3 nucleotides are TGTGCCAGCAGCCCTCCGGTCCCAGATACGCAGTATTTT.

V and J are TRBV6-5 and TRBJ2-7, with 10 bases that match TRBD2. V lost 1 base to trimming and J lost 0 bases; unmatched junction nucleotides: 0. CDR1 MNHEY and CDR2 SVGAGI come from the germline V gene. The CDR3 totals 15 residues. The CDR3 DNA reads TGTGCCAGCAGTTACTTAGCGGGGGGCTCCTACGAGCAGTACTTC. Protein: CASSYLAGGSYEQYF.

This chain uses TRBV28 with TRBJ2-1; 13 nucleotides agree with TRBD2. Trimming took 4 bases from V and 7 from J; bases not matched to a gene: 7. The germline V gene has CDR1 MDHEN and CDR2 SYDVKM. CDR3 length equals 16 residues. The CDR3 loop reads CASSSAGTSGVNEQFF. CDR3 DNA sequence: TGTGCCAGCAGTTCAGCCGGGACTAGCGGGGTAAATGAGCAGTTCTTC.

The J gene is TRBJ2-1, the V gene TRBV3-1 (or the pseudogene TRBV3-2); D may be TRBD2 (6 bases). The CDR3 covers 15 residues. From germline, CDR1 is LGHDT and CDR2 YNNKEL (reference sequence). V was trimmed by 4 bases and J by 6 bases, leaving 16 bases between them. In nucleotides, the CDR3 is TGTGCCAGCAGCCCAGGCGCTGGGGGAGGCAATGAGCAGTTCTTC. This encodes CASSPGAGGGNEQFF.

The chain combines TRBV3-1 (or the pseudogene TRBV3-2) with TRBJ2-5; TRBD1 agrees at 10 bases. The CDR3 loop spans 16 amino acids. Germline CDR1 is LGHDT and CDR2 is YNNKEL (reference sequence). V lost 0 bases, J lost 4 bases, and 5 bases stayed unmatched. In DNA form, the CDR3 reads TGTGCCAGCAGCCAAGATTCGGGGACAGGGGTAGAGACCCAGTACTTC. Amino acid sequence: CASSQDSGTGVETQYF.

This clone appeared a few times. The V and J genes are TRBV27 and TRBJ2-7, with 11 bases fitting TRBD1. V dropped 7 bases and J dropped 3; count of bases not matched to a gene: 8. Per the germline V gene, CDR1 is MNHEY and CDR2 is SMNVEV (reference sequence). The CDR3 is made up of 15 amino acids. As DNA, the CDR3 is TGTGCCAGCACCCTCCTGGGGACAGGGGGCTACGAGCAGTACTTC. Translating gives CASTLLGTGGYEQYF.

The CDR3 nucleotides read TGTGCCAGCAGCCCTAGCGGGGGGGCCTACAATGAGCAGTTCTTC. Its protein is CASSPSGGAYNEQFF. The V and J genes are TRBV7-3 and TRBJ2-1; TRBD2 matches 12 bases. The CDR3 runs to 15 residues. From germline, CDR1 is SGHTA and CDR2 FQGTGA. Trimming cost V 5 bases and J 2 bases; bases outside gene matches: 1.

The chain's CDR3 is CASSQDYKLAPRNQPQHF. The CDR3 bases are TGCGCCAGCAGCCAAGACTACAAACTAGCCCCCCGGAATCAGCCCCAGCATTTT. V usage is TRBV4-3 and J usage is TRBJ1-5; D gene ambiguous. The CDR3 runs 18 residues. The ends were cut back, 0 bases at V and 4 bases at J, with 19 bases in the middle. CDR1 and CDR2 from the germline V gene are LGHNA and YSLEER.

Only one count was recorded for this clone. CDR3 region: CAIRGLDSGGYTF. CDR3 coding DNA: TGTGCCATCAGAGGCCTAGACAGTGGCGGCTACACCTTC. V and J are TRBV10-3 and TRBJ1-2, with a tentative D call TRBD1 (5 bases). The CDR3 has 13 amino acids. Germline CDR1 reads ENHRY; CDR2 reads SYGVKD. Trimming pared 6 bases from V and 8 bases from J, leaving 16 bases between.

As to this clone: The same CDR3 is also encoded by other DNA sequences in this sample. The chain joins TRBV11-2 to TRBJ1-2; D is possibly TRBD1 (5 bases). Germline V gene data show CDR1 as SGHAT and CDR2 as FQNNGV. Trimming cost V 1 base and J 6 bases, with 9 bases left between them. The CDR3 covers 13 residues. CDR3 in DNA: TGTGCCAGCAGCTTAGCGGGAGGGGATGGCTACACCTTC. Amino acids: CASSLAGGDGYTF. The variable domain in full, with the rest retrieved from reference TRBV11-2 and TRBJ1-2, is EAGVAQSPRYKIIEKRQSVAFWCNPISGHATLYWYQQILGQGPKLLIQFQNNGVVDDSQLPKDRFSAERLKGVDSTLKIQPAKLEDSAVYLCASSLAGGDGYTFGSGTRLTVV.

CDR3 DNA: TGTGCCAGCAGCTTAGGTCCCAGATACACTGAAGCTTTCTTT. This encodes CASSLGPRYTEAFF. The chain combines TRBV7-8 with TRBJ1-1, with unresolved D. The CDR3 length is 14 residues. V lost 1 base to trimming and J lost 3 bases, with 9 bases between them. Germline loops: CDR1 SGHVS, CDR2 FQNEAQ. Complete variable domain (other parts from reference TRBV7-8 and TRBJ1-1): GAGVSQSPRYKVAKRGQDVALRCDPISGHVSLFWYQQALGQGPEFLTYFQNEAQLDKSGLPSDRFFAERPEGSVSTLKIQRTQQEDSAVYLCASSLGPRYTEAFFGQGTRLTVV.

The J gene is TRBJ2-2, the V gene TRBV5-1, with TRBD2 matching 8 bases. Germline V gene sequence: CDR1 SGHRS, CDR2 YFSETQ. The CDR3 totals 14 residues. V lost 4 bases to trimming and J lost 5 bases; unmatched junction nucleotides: 4. The CDR3 spells CASSTGGTTGELFF. The CDR3 DNA reads as TGCGCCAGCAGCACGGGGGGGACAACCGGGGAGCTGTTTTTT.

The rearrangement uses TRBV27 and TRBJ2-7, with D possibly matching TRBD1 (6 bases). The germline gives CDR1 MNHEY, CDR2 SMNVEV (reference sequence). The CDR3 is 16 residues long. Trimming took 6 bases from V and 10 from J, leaving 28 bases between them. The chain's CDR3 is CASSPPRGQGIVSQYF. CDR3 nucleotides: TGTGCCAGCAGCCCCCCCCGAGGGCAGGGGATAGTCTCCCAGTACTTC.

This clone was picked up one time. The chain combines TRBV7-2 with TRBJ2-4; TRBD1 might be the D (5 bases). V was shortened by 3 bases and J by 2 bases, with 8 bases between the two germline ends. The CDR3 is 14 residues long. CDR1 SGHTA and CDR2 FQGNSA come from the germline V gene. The CDR3 nucleotides read TGTGCCAGCAGCTTTGGACATTCCAAAAACATTCAGTACTTC. Translating gives CASSFGHSKNIQYF.

The count of this clone is one. This specimen includes other DNA sequences encoding the same CDR3. V and J are TRBV5-1 and TRBJ2-7; unclear D gene. V lost 3 bases and J 4 bases, leaving 8 bases between the germline ends. Germline CDR1 SGHRS, CDR2 YFSETQ. This CDR3 spans 12 amino acids. CDR3 protein: CASSSSLYEQYF. The CDR3 bases are TGCGCCAGCAGCTCCTCCCTTTACGAGCAGTACTTC.

The chain has TRBV9 and TRBJ1-5; perhaps TRBD1 as D (5 bases). This CDR3 spans 16 amino acids. Germline V CDR1 and CDR2: SGDLS, YYNGEE. The V gene lost 7 bases and the J gene lost 5 bases, with 22 bases spanning the gap. The CDR3 loop reads CASGNSAPRGHQPQHF. The CDR3, as DNA: TGTGCCAGCGGAAACTCAGCCCCGCGGGGACATCAGCCCCAGCATTTT.

This sequence joins TRBV6-5 and TRBJ2-1, with no clear D. Between the trimmed V and J ends, which lost 8 bases and 0 bases, there was a span of 8 bases. The CDR3 is 13 residues long. The germline gives CDR1 MNHEY, CDR2 SVGAGI. Written as DNA, the CDR3 is TGTGCCAGCTGGTCTAACTCCTACAATGAGCAGTTCTTC. Translation: CASWSNSYNEQFF.

The chain carries TRBV7-9 and TRBJ2-3; tentatively, D is TRBD2 (5 bases). This CDR3 spans 14 amino acids. V was shortened by 6 bases and J by 4 bases, with 14 bases between the two germline ends. Germline CDR1 reads SEHNR; CDR2 reads FQNEAQ (reference sequence). The CDR3, as DNA: TGTGCCAGCAGGAGAGGCCCCGGGGCAGATACGCAGTATTTT. Translated: CASRRGPGADTQYF.

The V gene is TRBV5-1, the J gene TRBJ1-3; D call uncertain. Per germline, CDR1 SGHRS and CDR2 YFSETQ. The CDR3 has 15 amino acids. Trimming removed 1 base from V and 3 bases from J, with 11 bases in between. The CDR3 sequence is CASSLNNQDGNTIYF. The CDR3 DNA is TGCGCCAGCAGCTTGAATAATCAGGATGGAAACACCATATATTTT.

J is TRBJ1-3 and V is TRBV7-6, with 9 bases fitting TRBD1. This CDR3 contains 18 residues. The V segment lost 2 bases and the J segment 4 bases; nucleotides outside the gene matches: 12. The germline V gene has CDR1 SGHVS and CDR2 FNYEAQ. The CDR3 nucleotides read TGTGCCAGCAGCTTAAGTGGGGACAGGGTAGGAGGAGGAAACACCATATATTTT. Amino acid sequence: CASSLSGDRVGGGNTIYF.

This clone has more than one count but fewer than ten. The chain couples TRBV7-9 to TRBJ1-1; 7 bases map to TRBD1. The CDR3 extends over 14 amino acids. J lost 1 base, V lost 5 bases, and 4 bases had no gene match. Germline loops: CDR1 SEHNR, CDR2 FQNEAQ (reference sequence). In nucleotides, the CDR3 is TGTGCCAGCAGCACAGGGACAGCGAACACTGAAGCTTTCTTT. Translated, it gives CASSTGTANTEAFF.